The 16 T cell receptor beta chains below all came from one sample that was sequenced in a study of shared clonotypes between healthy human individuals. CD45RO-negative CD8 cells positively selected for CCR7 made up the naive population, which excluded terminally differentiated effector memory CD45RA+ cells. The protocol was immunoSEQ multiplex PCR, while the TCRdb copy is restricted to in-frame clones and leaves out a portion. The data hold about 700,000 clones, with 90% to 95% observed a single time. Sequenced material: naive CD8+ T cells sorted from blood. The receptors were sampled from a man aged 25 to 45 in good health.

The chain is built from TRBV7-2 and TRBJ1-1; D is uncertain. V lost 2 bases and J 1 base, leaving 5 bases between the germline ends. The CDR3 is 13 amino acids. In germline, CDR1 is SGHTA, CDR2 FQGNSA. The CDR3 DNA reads TGTGCCAGCAGCTTATCAGGGAACACTGAAGCTTTCTTT. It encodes CASSLSGNTEAFF.

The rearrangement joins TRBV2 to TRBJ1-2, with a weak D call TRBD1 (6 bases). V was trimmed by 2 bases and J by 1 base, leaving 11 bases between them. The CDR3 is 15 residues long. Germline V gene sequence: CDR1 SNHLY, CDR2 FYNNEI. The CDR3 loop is CASSEPDSLNYGYTF. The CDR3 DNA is TGTGCCAGCAGTGAACCGGACAGCCTTAACTATGGCTACACCTTC.

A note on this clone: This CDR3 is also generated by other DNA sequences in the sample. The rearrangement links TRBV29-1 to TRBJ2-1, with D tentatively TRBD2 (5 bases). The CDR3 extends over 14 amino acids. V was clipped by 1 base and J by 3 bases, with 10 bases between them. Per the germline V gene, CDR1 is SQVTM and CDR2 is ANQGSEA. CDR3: CSVEGLAGYNEQFF. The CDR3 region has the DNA TGCAGCGTTGAAGGCCTAGCCGGCTACAATGAGCAGTTCTTC.

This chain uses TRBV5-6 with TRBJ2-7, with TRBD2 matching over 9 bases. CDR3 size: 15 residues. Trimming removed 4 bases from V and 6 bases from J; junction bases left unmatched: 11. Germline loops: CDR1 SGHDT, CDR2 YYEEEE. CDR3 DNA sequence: TGTGCCAGCAGCGGCGCTAGCGGGGCGATGACCGAGCAGTACTTC. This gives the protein CASSGASGAMTEQYF.

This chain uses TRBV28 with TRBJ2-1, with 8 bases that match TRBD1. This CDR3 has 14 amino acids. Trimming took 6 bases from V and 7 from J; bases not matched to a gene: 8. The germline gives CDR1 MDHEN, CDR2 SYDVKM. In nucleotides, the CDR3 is TGTGCCAGCAGCGCCAGGGGGCGCGGGAATGAGCAGTTCTTC. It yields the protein CASSARGRGNEQFF.

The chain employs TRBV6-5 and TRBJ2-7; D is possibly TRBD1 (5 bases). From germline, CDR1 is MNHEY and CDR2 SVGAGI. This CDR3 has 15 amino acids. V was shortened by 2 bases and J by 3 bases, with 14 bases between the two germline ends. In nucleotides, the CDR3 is TGTGCCAGCAGTTACGCGACAGAGAAGAACTACGAGCAGTACTTC. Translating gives CASSYATEKNYEQYF.

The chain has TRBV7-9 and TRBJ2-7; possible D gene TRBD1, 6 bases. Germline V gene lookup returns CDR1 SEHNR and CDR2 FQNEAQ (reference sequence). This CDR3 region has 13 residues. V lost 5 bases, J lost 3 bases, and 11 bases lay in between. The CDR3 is CASSRVDSYEQYF. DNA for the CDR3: TGTGCCAGCAGCCGAGTGGACAGCTACGAGCAGTACTTC.

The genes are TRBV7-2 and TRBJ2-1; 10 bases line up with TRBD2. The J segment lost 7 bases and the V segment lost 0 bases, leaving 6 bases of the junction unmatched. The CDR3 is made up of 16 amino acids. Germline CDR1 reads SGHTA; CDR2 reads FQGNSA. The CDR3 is CASSLAPSGRVNEQFF. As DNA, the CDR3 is TGTGCCAGCAGCTTAGCCCCCAGCGGGAGGGTTAATGAGCAGTTCTTC.

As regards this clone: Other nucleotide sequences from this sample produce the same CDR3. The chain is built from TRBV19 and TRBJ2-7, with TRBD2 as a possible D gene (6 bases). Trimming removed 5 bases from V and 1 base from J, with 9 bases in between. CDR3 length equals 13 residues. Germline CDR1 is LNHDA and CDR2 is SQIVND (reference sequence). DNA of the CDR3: TGTGCCAGTAGTTTAAGCGGGTCCTACGAGCAGTACTTC. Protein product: CASSLSGSYEQYF.

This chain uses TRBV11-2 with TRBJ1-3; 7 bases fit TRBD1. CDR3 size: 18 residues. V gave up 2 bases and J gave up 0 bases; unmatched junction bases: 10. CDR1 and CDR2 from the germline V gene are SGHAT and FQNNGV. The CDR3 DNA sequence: TGTGCCAGCAGCTTACCAAGGGGGGGGACAGTCTCTGGAAACACCATATATTTT. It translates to CASSLPRGGTVSGNTIYF.

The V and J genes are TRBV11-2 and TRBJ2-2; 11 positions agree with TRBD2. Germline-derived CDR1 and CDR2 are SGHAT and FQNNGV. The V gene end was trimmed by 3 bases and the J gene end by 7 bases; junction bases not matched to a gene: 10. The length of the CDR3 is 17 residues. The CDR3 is CASSFGLAGGPNGELFF. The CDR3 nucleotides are TGTGCCAGCAGCTTTGGGTTAGCGGGAGGGCCTAACGGGGAGCTGTTTTTT. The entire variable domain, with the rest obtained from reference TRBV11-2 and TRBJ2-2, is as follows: EAGVAQSPRYKIIEKRQSVAFWCNPISGHATLYWYQQILGQGPKLLIQFQNNGVVDDSQLPKDRFSAERLKGVDSTLKIQPAKLEDSAVYLCASSFGLAGGPNGELFFGEGSRLTVL.

CDR3 in DNA: TGTGCCAGTAGCCTTGGGTCAGATACGCAGTATTTT. This codes for CASSLGSDTQYF. The chain joins TRBV19 to TRBJ2-3; D is uncertain. The length of the CDR3 is 12 residues. The germline V gene encodes CDR1 LNHDA and CDR2 SQIVND (reference sequence). The V and J ends lost 6 bases and 4 bases respectively, with 8 bases between them.

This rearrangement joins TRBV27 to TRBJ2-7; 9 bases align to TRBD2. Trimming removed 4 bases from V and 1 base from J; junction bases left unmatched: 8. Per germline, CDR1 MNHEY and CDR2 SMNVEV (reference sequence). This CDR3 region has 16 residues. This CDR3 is CASSSQWSGRSYEQYF. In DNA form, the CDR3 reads TGTGCCAGCAGTTCCCAGTGGAGCGGGAGGTCCTACGAGCAGTACTTC.

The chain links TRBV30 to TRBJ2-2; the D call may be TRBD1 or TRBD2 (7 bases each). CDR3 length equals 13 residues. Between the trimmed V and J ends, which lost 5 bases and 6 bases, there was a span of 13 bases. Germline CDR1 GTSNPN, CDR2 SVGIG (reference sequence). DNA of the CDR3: TGTGCCTGGTACAGGGGAGGGTCCGGGGAGCTGTTTTTT. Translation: CAWYRGGSGELFF.

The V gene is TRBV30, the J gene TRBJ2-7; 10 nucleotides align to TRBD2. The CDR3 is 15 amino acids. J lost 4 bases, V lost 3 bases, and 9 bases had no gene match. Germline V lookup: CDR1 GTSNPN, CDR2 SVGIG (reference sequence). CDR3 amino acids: CAWRLLAGSSYEQYF. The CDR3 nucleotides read TGTGCCTGGAGGTTACTAGCGGGATCGTCGTACGAGCAGTACTTC.

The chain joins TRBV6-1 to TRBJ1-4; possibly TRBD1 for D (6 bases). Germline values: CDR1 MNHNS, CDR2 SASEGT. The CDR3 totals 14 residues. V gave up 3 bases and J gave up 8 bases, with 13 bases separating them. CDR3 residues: CASSDWTEVEKLFF. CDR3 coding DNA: TGTGCCAGCAGTGACTGGACAGAAGTCGAAAAACTGTTTTTT.